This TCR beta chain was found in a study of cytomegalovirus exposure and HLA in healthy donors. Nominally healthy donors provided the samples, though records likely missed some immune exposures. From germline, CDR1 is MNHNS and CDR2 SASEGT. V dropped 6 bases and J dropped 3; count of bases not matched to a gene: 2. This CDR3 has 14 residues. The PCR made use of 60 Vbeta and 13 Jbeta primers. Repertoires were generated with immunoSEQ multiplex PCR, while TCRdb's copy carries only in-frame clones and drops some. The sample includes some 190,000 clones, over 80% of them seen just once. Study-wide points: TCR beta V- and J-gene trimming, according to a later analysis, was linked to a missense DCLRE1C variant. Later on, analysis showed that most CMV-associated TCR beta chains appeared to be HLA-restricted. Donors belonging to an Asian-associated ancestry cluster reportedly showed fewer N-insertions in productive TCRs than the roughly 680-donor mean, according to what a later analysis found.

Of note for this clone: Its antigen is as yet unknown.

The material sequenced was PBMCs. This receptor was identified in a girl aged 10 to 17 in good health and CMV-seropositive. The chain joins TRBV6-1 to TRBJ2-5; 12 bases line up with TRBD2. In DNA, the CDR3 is TGTGCCAGCAGCCGACTAGCGGGAGAAGAGACCCAGTACTTC. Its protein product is CASSRLAGEETQYF.